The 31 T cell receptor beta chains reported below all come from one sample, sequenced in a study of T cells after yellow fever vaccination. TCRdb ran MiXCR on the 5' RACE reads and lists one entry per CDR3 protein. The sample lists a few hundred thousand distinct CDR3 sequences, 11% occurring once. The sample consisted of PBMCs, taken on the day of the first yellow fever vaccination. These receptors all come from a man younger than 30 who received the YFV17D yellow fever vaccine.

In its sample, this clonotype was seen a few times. The CDR3 DNA is TGTGCCAGCAGCCAGACCGTAAGGACAGGGCAAGGTAGCTATGGCTACACCTTC. This gives the protein CASSQTVRTGQGSYGYTF. The chain uses TRBV14 and TRBJ1-2; 8 bases fit TRBD1. The CDR3 runs 18 residues. Germline CDR1 SGHDN, CDR2 FVKESK. After removal of 3 bases from V and 4 bases from J, the junction contained 16 bases not matched to a gene.

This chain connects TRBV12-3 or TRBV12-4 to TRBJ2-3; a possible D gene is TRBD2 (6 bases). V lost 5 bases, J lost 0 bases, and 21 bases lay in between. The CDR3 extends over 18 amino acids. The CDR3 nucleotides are TGTGCCAGCAGTCCCCCGGGACTGACTCGTCAAAGCACAGATACGCAGTATTTT. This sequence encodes CASSPPGLTRQSTDTQYF.

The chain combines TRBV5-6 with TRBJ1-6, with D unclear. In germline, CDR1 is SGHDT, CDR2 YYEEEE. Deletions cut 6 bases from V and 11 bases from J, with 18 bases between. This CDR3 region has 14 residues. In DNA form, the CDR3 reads TGTGCCAGCACTCTTGGTCGGGATTCAACACCCCTCCACTTT. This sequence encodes CASTLGRDSTPLHF.

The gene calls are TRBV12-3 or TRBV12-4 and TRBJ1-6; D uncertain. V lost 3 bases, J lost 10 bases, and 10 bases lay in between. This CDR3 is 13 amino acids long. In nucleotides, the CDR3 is TGTGCCAGCAGTTTGTCGAGGGAATCACCCCTCCACTTT. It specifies CASSLSRESPLHF.

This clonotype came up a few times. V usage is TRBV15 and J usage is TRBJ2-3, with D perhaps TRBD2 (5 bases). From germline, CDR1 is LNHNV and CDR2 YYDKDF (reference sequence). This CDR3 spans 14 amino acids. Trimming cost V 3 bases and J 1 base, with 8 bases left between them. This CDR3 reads CATSSGVGTDTQYF. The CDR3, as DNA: TGTGCCACCAGCAGCGGGGTGGGCACAGATACGCAGTATTTT.

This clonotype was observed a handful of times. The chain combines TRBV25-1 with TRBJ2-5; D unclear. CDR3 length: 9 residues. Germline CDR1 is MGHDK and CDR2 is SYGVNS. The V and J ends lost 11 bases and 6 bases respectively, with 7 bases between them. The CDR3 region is CAGLKTQYF. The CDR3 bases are TGTGCCGGATTAAAGACCCAGTACTTC.

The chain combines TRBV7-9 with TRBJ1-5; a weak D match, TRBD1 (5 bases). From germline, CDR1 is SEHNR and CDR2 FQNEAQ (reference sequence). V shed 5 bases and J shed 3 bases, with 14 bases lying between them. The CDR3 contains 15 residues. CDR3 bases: TGTGCCAGCAGCCCGGTGGGGGTAATCAATCAGCCCCAGCATTTT. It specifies CASSPVGVINQPQHF.

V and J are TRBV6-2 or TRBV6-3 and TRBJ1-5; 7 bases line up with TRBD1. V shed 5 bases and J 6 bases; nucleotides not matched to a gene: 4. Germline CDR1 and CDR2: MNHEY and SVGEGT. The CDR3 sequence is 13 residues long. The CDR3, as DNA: TGTGCCAGCAGTAGACAGGGTGTTCAGCCCCAGCATTTT. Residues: CASSRQGVQPQHF.

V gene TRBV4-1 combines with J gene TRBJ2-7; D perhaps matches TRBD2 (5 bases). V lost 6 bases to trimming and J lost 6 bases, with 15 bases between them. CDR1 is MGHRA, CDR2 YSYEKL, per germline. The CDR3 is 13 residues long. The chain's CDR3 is CASRLTGSAEQYF. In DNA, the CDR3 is TGCGCCAGCAGGTTGACGGGGAGCGCCGAGCAGTACTTC.

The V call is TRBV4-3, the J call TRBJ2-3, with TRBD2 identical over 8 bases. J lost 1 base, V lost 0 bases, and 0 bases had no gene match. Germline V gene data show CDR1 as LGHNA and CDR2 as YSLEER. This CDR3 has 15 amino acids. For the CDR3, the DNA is TGCGCCAGCAGCCAAGATAGCGGGGGCACAGATACGCAGTATTTT. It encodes CASSQDSGGTDTQYF.

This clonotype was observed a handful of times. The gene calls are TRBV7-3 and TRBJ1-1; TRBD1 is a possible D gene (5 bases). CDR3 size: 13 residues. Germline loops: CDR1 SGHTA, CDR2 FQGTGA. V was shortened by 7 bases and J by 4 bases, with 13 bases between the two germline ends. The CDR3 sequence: CASNHQGGTEAFF. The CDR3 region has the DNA TGTGCCAGCAACCACCAGGGTGGCACTGAAGCTTTCTTT.

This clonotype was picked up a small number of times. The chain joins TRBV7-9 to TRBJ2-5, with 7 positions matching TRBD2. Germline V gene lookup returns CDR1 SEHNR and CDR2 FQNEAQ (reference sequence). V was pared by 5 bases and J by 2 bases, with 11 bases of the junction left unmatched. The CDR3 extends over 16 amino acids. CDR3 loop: CASSLRRGGEQETQYF. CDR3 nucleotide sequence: TGTGCCAGCAGCCTGAGACGGGGAGGGGAACAAGAGACCCAGTACTTC.

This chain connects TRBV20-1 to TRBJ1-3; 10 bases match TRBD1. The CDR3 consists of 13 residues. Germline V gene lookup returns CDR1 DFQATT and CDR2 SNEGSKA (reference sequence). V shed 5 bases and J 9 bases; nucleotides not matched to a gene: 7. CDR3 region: CSALGQGGGTIYF. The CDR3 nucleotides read TGCAGTGCTCTCGGACAGGGGGGGGGCACCATATATTTT.

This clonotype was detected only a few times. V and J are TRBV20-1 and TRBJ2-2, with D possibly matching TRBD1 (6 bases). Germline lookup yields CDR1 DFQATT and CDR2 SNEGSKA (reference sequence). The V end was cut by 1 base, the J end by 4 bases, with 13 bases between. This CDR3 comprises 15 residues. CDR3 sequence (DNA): TGCAGTGCTAGAGTCCCTTGGACAGCCACCGGGGAGCTGTTTTTT. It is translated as CSARVPWTATGELFF.

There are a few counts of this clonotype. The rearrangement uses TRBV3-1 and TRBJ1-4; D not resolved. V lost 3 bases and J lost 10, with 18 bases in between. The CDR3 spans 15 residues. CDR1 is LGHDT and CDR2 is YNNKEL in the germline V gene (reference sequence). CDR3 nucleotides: TGTGCCAGCAGCCAGGACCTCATCTCAGCGGGAAAACTGTTTTTT. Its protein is CASSQDLISAGKLFF.

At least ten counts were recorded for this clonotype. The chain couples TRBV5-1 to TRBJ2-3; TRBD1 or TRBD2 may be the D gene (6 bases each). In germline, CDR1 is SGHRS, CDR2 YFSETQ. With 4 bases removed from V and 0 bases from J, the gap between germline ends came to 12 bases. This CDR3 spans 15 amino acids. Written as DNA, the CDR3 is TGCGCCAGCAGCCCGTGGGGGGCCAGCACAGATACGCAGTATTTT. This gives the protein CASSPWGASTDTQYF.

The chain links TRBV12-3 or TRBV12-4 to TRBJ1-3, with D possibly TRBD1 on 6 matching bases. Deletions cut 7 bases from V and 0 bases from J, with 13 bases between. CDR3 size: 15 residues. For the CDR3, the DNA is TGTGCCAGCACCGCCCGAGGGGGCTCTGGAAACACCATATATTTT. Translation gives CASTARGGSGNTIYF.

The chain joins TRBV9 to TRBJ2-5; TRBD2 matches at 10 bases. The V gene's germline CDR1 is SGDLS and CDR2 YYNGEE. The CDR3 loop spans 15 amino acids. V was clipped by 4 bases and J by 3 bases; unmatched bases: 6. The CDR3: CASSPLLAGKETQYF. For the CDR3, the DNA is TGTGCCAGCAGCCCATTACTAGCGGGGAAAGAGACCCAGTACTTC. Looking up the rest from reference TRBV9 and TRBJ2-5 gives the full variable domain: DSGVTQTPKHLITATGQRVTLRCSPRSGDLSVYWYQQSLDQGLQFLIQYYNGEERAKGNILERFSAQQFPDLHSELNLSSLELGDSALYFCASSPLLAGKETQYFGPGTRLLVL.

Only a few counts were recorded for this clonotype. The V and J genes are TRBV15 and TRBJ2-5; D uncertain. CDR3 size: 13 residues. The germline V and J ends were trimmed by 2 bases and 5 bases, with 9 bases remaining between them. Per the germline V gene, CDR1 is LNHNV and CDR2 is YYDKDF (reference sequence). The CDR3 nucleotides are TGTGCCACCAGCAGACGTCATAAGGAGACCCAGTACTTC. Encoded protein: CATSRRHKETQYF.

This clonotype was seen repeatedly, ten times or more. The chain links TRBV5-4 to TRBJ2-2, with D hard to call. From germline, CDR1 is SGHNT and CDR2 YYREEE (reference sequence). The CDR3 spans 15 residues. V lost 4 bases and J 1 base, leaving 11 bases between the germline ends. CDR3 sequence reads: CASSTDQLNTGELFF. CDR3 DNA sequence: TGTGCCAGCAGCACGGATCAACTGAACACCGGGGAGCTGTTTTTT.

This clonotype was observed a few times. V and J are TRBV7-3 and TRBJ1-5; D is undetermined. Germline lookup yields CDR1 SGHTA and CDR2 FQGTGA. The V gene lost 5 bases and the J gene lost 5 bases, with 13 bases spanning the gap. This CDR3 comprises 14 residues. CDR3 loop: CASSRGGSDQPQHF. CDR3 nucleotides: TGTGCCAGCAGCCGAGGAGGGTCGGATCAGCCCCAGCATTTT.

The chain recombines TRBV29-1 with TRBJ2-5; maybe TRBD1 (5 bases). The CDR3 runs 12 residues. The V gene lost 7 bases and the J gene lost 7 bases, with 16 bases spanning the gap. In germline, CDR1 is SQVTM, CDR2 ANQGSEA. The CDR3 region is CSGLRAQGTQYF. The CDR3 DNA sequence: TGCAGCGGGCTCCGGGCCCAGGGGACCCAGTACTTC.

CDR3 bases: TGCAGTGGGAGAGGGGAAAACTATGGCTACACCTTC. The encoded protein is CSGRGENYGYTF. The J gene is TRBJ1-2, the V gene TRBV20-1, with D tentatively TRBD1 (5 bases). V lost 7 bases and J lost 2, with 11 bases in between. Germline lookup yields CDR1 DFQATT and CDR2 SNEGSKA (reference sequence). CDR3 size: 12 residues.

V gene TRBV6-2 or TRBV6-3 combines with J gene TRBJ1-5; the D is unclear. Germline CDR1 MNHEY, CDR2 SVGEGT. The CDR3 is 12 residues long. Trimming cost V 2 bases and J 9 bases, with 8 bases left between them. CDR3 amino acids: CASSYSGGPQHF. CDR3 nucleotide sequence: TGTGCCAGCAGTTACAGTGGTGGGCCCCAGCATTTT.

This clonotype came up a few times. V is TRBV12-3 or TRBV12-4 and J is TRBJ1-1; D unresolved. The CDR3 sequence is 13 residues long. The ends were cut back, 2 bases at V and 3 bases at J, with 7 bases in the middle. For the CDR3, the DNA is TGTGCCAGCAGTTTAAGGGCCTACACTGAAGCTTTCTTT. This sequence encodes CASSLRAYTEAFF.

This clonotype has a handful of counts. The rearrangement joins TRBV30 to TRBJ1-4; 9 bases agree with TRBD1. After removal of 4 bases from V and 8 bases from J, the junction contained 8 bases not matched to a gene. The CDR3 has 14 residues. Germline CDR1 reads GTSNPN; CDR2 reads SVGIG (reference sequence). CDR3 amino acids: CAWKTGQGEEKLFF. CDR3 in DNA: TGTGCCTGGAAAACGGGACAGGGTGAGGAAAAACTGTTTTTT.

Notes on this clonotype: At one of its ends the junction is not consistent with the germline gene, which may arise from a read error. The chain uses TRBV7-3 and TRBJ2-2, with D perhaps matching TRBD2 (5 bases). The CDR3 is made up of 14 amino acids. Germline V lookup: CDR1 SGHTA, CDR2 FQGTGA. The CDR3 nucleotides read TGTGCCAGCAGCTTATCCAGAAACACCGGGGAGCAGTTTTTT. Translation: CASSLSRNTGEQFF. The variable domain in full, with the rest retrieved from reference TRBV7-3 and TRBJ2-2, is GAGVSQTPSNKVTEKGKYVELRCDPISGHTALYWYRQSLGQGPEFLIYFQGTGAADDSGLPNDRFFAVRPEGSVSTLKIQRTERGDSAVYLCASSLSRNTGEQFFGEGSRLTVL.

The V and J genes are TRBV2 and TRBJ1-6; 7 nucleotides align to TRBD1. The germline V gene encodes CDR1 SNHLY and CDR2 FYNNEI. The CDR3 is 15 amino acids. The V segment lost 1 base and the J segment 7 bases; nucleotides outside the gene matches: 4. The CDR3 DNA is TGTGCCAGCAGTGAAGAGGGACAGTACAATTCACCCCTCCACTTT. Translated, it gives CASSEEGQYNSPLHF.

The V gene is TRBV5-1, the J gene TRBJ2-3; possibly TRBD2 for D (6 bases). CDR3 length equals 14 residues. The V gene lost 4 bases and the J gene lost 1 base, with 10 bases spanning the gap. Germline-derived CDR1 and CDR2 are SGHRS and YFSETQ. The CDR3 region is CASSGASGTDTQYF. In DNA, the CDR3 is TGCGCCAGCAGCGGAGCTAGCGGCACAGATACGCAGTATTTT.

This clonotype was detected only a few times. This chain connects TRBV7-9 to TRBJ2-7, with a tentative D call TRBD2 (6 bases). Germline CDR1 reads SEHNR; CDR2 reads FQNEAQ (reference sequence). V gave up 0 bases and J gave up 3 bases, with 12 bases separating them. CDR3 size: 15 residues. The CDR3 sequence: CASSLALGRDYEQYF. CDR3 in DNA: TGTGCCAGCAGCTTAGCGTTAGGGCGGGACTACGAGCAGTACTTC.

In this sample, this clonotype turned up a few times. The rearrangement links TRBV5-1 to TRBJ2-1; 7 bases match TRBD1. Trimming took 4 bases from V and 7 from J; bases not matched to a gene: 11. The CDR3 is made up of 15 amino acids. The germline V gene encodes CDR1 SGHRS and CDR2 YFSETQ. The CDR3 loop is CASSTTGPIRNEQFF. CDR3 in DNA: TGCGCCAGCAGCACGACAGGGCCTATTAGAAATGAGCAGTTCTTC.